This T cell receptor beta chain is from a study of shared clonotypes between healthy human individuals (dated by TCRdb to about 2020). In the study overall: The cohort comprised a couple of women and three men aged 18 to 49 years. To estimate repertoire size and how much clonotypes are shared between individuals, the study performed deep sequencing of blood TCR repertoires from 4 to 6 healthy adults. Each donor's leukapheresis produced roughly between roughly 0.85 and 9.5 billion PBMCs. For each donor, three plates each were used for CD4 naive and CD4 memory, two plates were used for CD8 naive, and one plate was used for CD8 memory. To increase sequencing depth and limit assay-specific biases, different laboratories used diverse techniques to prepare libraries and sequence TCR repertoires. Summary of the overall study and its limitations: Sharing across a few donors was observed for about 5% of naive CD4, 3% to 3.5% of naive CD8, 2% to 2.5% of memory CD4, and around 0.4% of memory CD8 clonotypes. Based on pairwise subsampling, the degree of clonotype sharing among donors was expected to be affected by sequencing depth. Compared with non-shared clonotypes, clonotypes shared by all four sorted-subset donors had higher generation probabilities. Naive subsets generally had larger estimated clonotype richness than memory subsets. Because the study included a small number of donors, the genetic and exposure-history diversity represented was limited. Sampling was restricted to blood, and TCR repertoires in tissue are likely to differ from TCR repertoires in blood. Even with the large sequencing depth, rarefaction of the sorted-subset datasets indicated that sequencing was incomplete.

For CDR1 and CDR2, the germline V gene lists MDHEN and SYDVKM. There are 16 amino acids in the CDR3, from cysteine to phenylalanine inclusive. CDR3 DNA is the only sequence kept; it has 48 bases, read in frame from the first base. V is cut back by 3 bases and J by 0 bases, with 4 bases in the junction unmatched. The donors were healthy, HIV-negative adults who had no recently reported acute infections or vaccinations. Every donor was a Caucasian adult living in Nashville, Tennessee, USA. CD4+ T cells were enriched by magnetic negative selection, after which naive cells were positively selected on CD45RA and the negative fraction was taken as the memory subset. Blood was obtained by leukapheresis, after which PBMCs were separated by Ficoll-Histopaque density gradient centrifugation and cryopreserved in liquid nitrogen vapor phase. Analytical flow cytometry was used to check the purity and quantity of each magnetically sorted T cell population. Each sorted fraction had its genomic DNA isolated and then quantified by UV absorbance on a Nanodrop 2000c.

Comments on this clone: The antigen this receptor binds is unknown. The input lacks base qualities; no much larger clone sits a single base away.

Using the deep immunoSEQ assay, TCR CDR3 regions were amplified from genomic DNA by multiplex PCR. Genomic DNA extracted from each cell subset was distributed evenly over all wells of several immunoSEQ 96-well plates, and each plate served as one replicate. For sorted subsets, around 0.2 ug genomic DNA, equal to 25,000 to 35,000 T cell genomes, was loaded into each replicate PCR. Purified libraries were quantified with a Qubit 3.0 fluorometer, sized on a Bioanalyzer 2100, and re-quantified with the KAPA Library Quantification kit. Every immunoSEQ 96-well plate was sequenced on a dedicated single-read 150-cycle Illumina NextSeq 550 flow cell. On the authors' methods: Because only junctional sequences without quality scores were contained in the immunoSEQ output, filtering matching that applied to full-length reads could not be performed. To assign V/J genes and CDR3, sequences were annotated against IMGT germline references using PyIR, a Python wrapper for IgBLAST v1.9. Reads were filtered out if the reads had weak V/J assignments (E-value above 1e-6), no CDR3, stop codons, out-of-frame junctions, or ambiguous translated residues. V3J clonotypes were defined by identical inferred V gene, J gene, and CDR3 amino acid sequence. To compute the percentage overlap between repertoires, the number of shared unique clonotypes was divided by the size of the smaller repertoire. Repertoire richness was assessed with RTK rarefaction, the Chao1 estimator, and Recon v2.1 estimates of unobserved clonotypes. Generation probabilities were computed with OLGA for all TCRbeta clonotypes obtained by the gDNA method from a handful of donors. TCRdb holds this immuneACCESS table with in-frame rearrangements only. Some clones are missing; in checked studies, unresolved V genes explain under half, and the rest has no known cause. V, J and clone size were drawn from that table, and D and trimming were deduced from the DNA. The sample contains roughly 1,500,000 clones, about 98% of them found a single time. The ten largest clonotypes hold 0.4% to 0.55% of the sample.

What was sequenced was naive CD4+ T cells sorted from blood. In the paper's terms, the cell subset or site label means: CD45RA+ positively selected. This sequence was found in a man aged 25 to 45 in good health. The chain is assembled from TRBV28 and TRBJ2-3, and 9 bases in between align with TRBD2. The CDR3 corresponds to CASSFGTSGSTDTQYF. The DNA sequence reads TGTGCCAGCAGTTTTGGCACTAGCGGGAGCACAGATACGCAGTATTTT.